This TCR beta chain was identified in a study of blood T cells in healthy people across ages. The use of a sample-barcoded 5' primer and a J-beta primer mix characterized a second PCR of roughly 6 to 11 cycles. From the 5' RACE reads, TCRdb called clonotypes with MiXCR, one entry per CDR3 protein. The sample includes about 760,000 distinct CDR3 sequences, approximately 53% of them seen just once. The CDR3 totals 14 residues. V lost 4 bases, J lost 4 bases, and 13 bases lay in between. Germline CDR1 is MDHEN and CDR2 is SYDVKM. What was sequenced was blood. The sequence came from a man in his forties in good health. The chain employs TRBV28 and TRBJ1-2; D not resolved. The CDR3 sequence: CASSSGPVRYGYTF. Written as DNA, the CDR3 is TGTGCCAGCAGTTCTGGACCGGTCCGCTATGGCTACACCTTC.